A selection of T cell receptor beta chains follows, all from one sample in a study of identical twins. Each CDR3 protein gets one entry after TCRdb re-called the 5' RACE reads with MiXCR. The sample includes some 1,700,000 distinct CDR3 sequences, less than 35% of them seen just once. Sequencing was performed on cord blood. The receptors originated from a newborn girl in good health. Each CDR3 is given with its conserved first and last residue. D genes are given only for firm matches. A clone size is listed for some rows: how often the clone was seen (once, few, many), or a class if it is expanded.

CDR3nt: TGTGCCAGCAGTTATCCGGGCTCCTACAATGAGCAGTACTTC
CDR3aa: CASSYPGSYNEQYF
v_gene: TRBV6-6
j_gene: TRBJ2-7
d_gene: NA
abundance: NA

CDR3nt: TGTGCCAGCCTTTGGCAGCCCTATGGCTACACCTTC
CDR3aa: CASLWQPYGYTF
v_gene: TRBV6-1
j_gene: TRBJ1-2
d_gene: NA
abundance: NA

CDR3nt: TGTGCCATCAGTGAGTCGGGACAGGGTTCCTACAATGAGCAGTTCTTC
CDR3aa: CAISESGQGSYNEQFF
v_gene: TRBV10-3
j_gene: TRBJ2-1
d_gene: TRBD1
abundance: NA

CDR3nt: TGTGCCAGCAGTTTAGCCCACTTGGGGGGCACCATTCAGTACTTC
CDR3aa: CASSLAHLGGTIQYF
v_gene: TRBV12-3/TRBV12-4
j_gene: TRBJ2-4
d_gene: NA
abundance: NA

CDR3nt: TGCAGTGCTAGGAGGTCCACGGGGAATAATTCACCCCTCCACTTT
CDR3aa: CSARRSTGNNSPLHF
v_gene: TRBV20-1
j_gene: TRBJ1-6
d_gene: NA
abundance: NA

CDR3nt: TGTGCCGCCGCTGGGCTGTTAAACCGGGGACCCAACACAGATACGCAGTATTTT
CDR3aa: CAAAGLLNRGPNTDTQYF
v_gene: TRBV2
j_gene: TRBJ2-3
d_gene: NA
abundance: NA

CDR3nt: TGCAGTGCTAGTATGTCTACTGAAGCTTTCTTT
CDR3aa: CSASMSTEAFF
v_gene: TRBV20-1
j_gene: TRBJ1-1
d_gene: NA
abundance: NA

CDR3nt: TGTGCCAGCACGGACAGGGCCTACGAGCAGTACTTC
CDR3aa: CASTDRAYEQYF
v_gene: TRBV25-1
j_gene: TRBJ2-7
d_gene: TRBD1
abundance: NA

CDR3nt: TGCGCCAGCAGCTTGGGCACTAGCCCCGGGGAGCTGTTTTTT
CDR3aa: CASSLGTSPGELFF
v_gene: TRBV5-1
j_gene: TRBJ2-2
d_gene: NA
abundance: NA

CDR3nt: TGTGCCAGCAGCTTAAGCGGACATCACAATGAGCAGTTCTTC
CDR3aa: CASSLSGHHNEQFF
v_gene: TRBV7-2
j_gene: TRBJ2-1
d_gene: NA
abundance: NA

CDR3nt: TGTGCCAGCAGCTTAAAGCGGGGTTCACCCCTCCACTTT
CDR3aa: CASSLKRGSPLHF
v_gene: TRBV7-2
j_gene: TRBJ1-6
d_gene: NA
abundance: NA

CDR3nt: TGTGCCAGCAGCCTCCTAAAGCAAGATACGCAGTATTTT
CDR3aa: CASSLLKQDTQYF
v_gene: TRBV7-2
j_gene: TRBJ2-3
d_gene: NA
abundance: few

CDR3nt: TGTGCTAGTGGTTTCGTCGTTAGCGGGCCTTCCAGCTCCTACAATGAGCAGTTCTTC
CDR3aa: CASGFVVSGPSSSYNEQFF
v_gene: TRBV12-5
j_gene: TRBJ2-1
d_gene: TRBD2
abundance: NA

CDR3nt: TGTGCCATCCAGGGACTAGGACAAGAGACCCAGTACTTC
CDR3aa: CAIQGLGQETQYF
v_gene: TRBV10-3
j_gene: TRBJ2-5
d_gene: TRBD2
abundance: few

CDR3nt: TGTGCCAGCAGCCTCTTATCGGGACAGACTGAGCAGTTCTTC
CDR3aa: CASSLLSGQTEQFF
v_gene: TRBV6-5
j_gene: TRBJ2-1
d_gene: TRBD1
abundance: NA

CDR3nt: TGTGCCAGCAGCCTACAGCTGAGCGGGAGAAGCCCTTACTCTACCTACGAGCAGTACTTC
CDR3aa: CASSLQLSGRSPYSTYEQYF
v_gene: TRBV3-1
j_gene: TRBJ2-7
d_gene: TRBD2
abundance: few

CDR3nt: TGTGCCAGCAGCCCTAGGCCAAGGATCACAGATACGCAGTATTTT
CDR3aa: CASSPRPRITDTQYF
v_gene: TRBV7-2
j_gene: TRBJ2-3
d_gene: NA
abundance: NA

CDR3nt: TGTGCCAGCAGTACAAGACTAACCAATGAGCAGTTCTTC
CDR3aa: CASSTRLTNEQFF
v_gene: TRBV12-3/TRBV12-4
j_gene: TRBJ2-1
d_gene: NA
abundance: many